This T cell receptor beta chain was identified in a study of T cells after yellow fever vaccination. The CDR3 contains 15 residues. Germline assignment: CDR1 SGHRS and CDR2 YFSETQ. V shed 5 bases, J shed 2 bases, and the junction held 8 bases outside the gene matches. This clonotype was observed at least ten times. TCRdb itself ran the 5' RACE reads through MiXCR, one entry per CDR3 protein. The repertoire holds some 250,000 distinct CDR3 sequences, with about 3.9% as singletons. This sequence originates from a man between 18 and 35 years old who received the YFV17D yellow fever vaccine. The sequencing here drew on PBMCs, taken 15 days after the yellow fever booster vaccination. The rearrangement links TRBV5-1 to TRBJ2-3; 7 bases match TRBD1. CDR3 DNA: TGCGCCAGCAGTCCGATCAGGGGGACCACAGATACGCAGTATTTT. Translating gives CASSPIRGTTDTQYF. Drawing the rest from reference TRBV5-1 and TRBJ2-3, the complete variable domain is KAGVTQTPRYLIKTRGQQVTLSCSPISGHRSVSWYQQTPGQGLQFLFEYFSETQRNKGNFPGRFSGRQFSNSRSEMNVSTLELGDSALYLCASSPIRGTTDTQYFGPGTRLTVL.